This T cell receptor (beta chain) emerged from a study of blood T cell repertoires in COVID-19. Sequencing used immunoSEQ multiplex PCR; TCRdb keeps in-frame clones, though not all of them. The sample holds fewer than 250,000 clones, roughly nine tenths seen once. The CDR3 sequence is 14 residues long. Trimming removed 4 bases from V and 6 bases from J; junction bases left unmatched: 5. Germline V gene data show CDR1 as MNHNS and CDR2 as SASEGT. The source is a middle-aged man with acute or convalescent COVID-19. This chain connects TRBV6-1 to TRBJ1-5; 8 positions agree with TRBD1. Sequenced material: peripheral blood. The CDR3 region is CASSVQGAGQPQHF. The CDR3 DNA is TGTGCCAGCAGTGTCCAGGGGGCCGGTCAGCCCCAGCATTTT.